This TCR beta chain was profiled in a study of control samples from healthy donors and cancer patients. Trimming took 5 bases from V and 4 from J; bases not matched to a gene: 7. This CDR3 contains 15 residues. Germline-derived CDR1 and CDR2 are SGHTA and FQGNSA. TCRdb's copy holds only in-frame clones and misses some; the assay was immunoSEQ multiplex PCR. The sample holds 150,000 or so clones, about 91% seen once. The sequencing sample was made of blood. This sequence originates from a woman aged 25 to 39 in good health. The chain has TRBV7-2 and TRBJ2-7, with 11 bases aligning to TRBD2. Here the CDR3 DNA reads TGTGCCAGCAGCCAAACTAGCGGGAGTTTATACGAGCAGTACTTC. Translating gives CASSQTSGSLYEQYF.